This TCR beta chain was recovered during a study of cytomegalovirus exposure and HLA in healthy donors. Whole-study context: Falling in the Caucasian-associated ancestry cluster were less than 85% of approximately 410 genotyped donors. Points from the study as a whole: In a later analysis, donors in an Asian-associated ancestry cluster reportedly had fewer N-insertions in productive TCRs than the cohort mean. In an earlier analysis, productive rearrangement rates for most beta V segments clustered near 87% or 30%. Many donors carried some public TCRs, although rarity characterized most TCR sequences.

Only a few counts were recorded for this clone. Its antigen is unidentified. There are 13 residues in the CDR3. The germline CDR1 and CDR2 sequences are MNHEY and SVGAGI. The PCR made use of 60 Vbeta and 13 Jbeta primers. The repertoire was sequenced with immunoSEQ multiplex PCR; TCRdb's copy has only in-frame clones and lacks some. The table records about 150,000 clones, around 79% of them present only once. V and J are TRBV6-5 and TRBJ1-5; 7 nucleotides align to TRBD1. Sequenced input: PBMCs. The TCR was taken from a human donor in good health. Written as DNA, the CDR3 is TGTGGAGTACGACAGGGTTTGGGTCAGCCCCAGCATTTT. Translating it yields CGVRQGLGQPQHF.